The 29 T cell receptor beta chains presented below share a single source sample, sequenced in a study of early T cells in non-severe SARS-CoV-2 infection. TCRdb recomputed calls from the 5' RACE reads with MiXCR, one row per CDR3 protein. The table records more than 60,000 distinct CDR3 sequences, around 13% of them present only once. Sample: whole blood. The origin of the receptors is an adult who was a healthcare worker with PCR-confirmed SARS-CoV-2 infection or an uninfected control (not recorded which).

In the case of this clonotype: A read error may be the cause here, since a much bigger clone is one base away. The CDR3 loop reads CASSQEGRGLTYEQYF. CDR3 nucleotides: TGTGCCAGCAGCCAAGAAGGCAGGGGGTTAACCTACGAGCAGTACTTC. V is TRBV4-2 and J is TRBJ2-7, with TRBD1 matching 7 bases. Germline CDR1 is LGHNA and CDR2 is YNFKEQ. The CDR3 extends over 16 amino acids. V lost 0 bases to trimming and J lost 2 bases; unmatched junction nucleotides: 7.

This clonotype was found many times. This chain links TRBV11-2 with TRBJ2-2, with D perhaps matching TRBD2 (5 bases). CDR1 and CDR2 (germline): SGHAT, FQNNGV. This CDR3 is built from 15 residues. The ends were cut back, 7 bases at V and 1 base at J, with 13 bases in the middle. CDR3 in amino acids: CASIQSLGNTGELFF. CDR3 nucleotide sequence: TGTGCCAGCATCCAATCACTAGGGAACACCGGGGAGCTGTTTTTT.

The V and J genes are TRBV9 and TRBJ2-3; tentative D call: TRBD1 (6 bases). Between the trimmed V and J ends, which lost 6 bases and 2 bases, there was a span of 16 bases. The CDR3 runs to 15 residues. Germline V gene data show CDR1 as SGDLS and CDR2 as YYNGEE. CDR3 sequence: CASTFQGFPTDTQYF. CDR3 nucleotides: TGTGCCAGCACGTTCCAGGGGTTCCCCACAGATACGCAGTATTTT.

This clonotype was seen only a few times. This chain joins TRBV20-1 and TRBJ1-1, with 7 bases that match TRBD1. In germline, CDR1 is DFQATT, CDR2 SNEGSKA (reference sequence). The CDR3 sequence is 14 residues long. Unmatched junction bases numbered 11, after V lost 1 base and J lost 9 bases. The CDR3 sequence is CSARVDLGGQKAFF. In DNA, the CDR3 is TGCAGTGCTAGAGTAGATCTTGGGGGACAGAAAGCTTTCTTT.

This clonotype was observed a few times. CDR3 sequence: CASSDGTQPSYEQYF. The CDR3 nucleotides are TGTGCCAGCAGCGACGGGACACAACCGTCCTACGAGCAGTACTTC. The V and J genes are TRBV7-9 and TRBJ2-7; D perhaps matches TRBD1 (6 bases). Germline V lookup: CDR1 SEHNR, CDR2 FQNEAQ (reference sequence). V was cut by 5 bases and J by 1 base, with 15 bases left in between. The CDR3 loop spans 15 amino acids.

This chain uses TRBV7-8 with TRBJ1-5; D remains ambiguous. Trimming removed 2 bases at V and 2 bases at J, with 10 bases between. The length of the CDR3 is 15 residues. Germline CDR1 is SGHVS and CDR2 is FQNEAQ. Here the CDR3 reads CASSLFGQGNQPQHF. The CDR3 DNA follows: TGTGCCAGCAGCTTATTCGGGCAGGGCAATCAGCCCCAGCATTTT.

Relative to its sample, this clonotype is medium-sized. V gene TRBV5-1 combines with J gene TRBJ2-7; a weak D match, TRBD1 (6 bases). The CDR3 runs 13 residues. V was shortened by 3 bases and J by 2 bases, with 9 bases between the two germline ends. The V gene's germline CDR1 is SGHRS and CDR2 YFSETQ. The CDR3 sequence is CASSWDKTYEQYF. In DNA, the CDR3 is TGCGCCAGCAGCTGGGACAAAACCTACGAGCAGTACTTC. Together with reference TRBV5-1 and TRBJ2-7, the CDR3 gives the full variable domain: KAGVTQTPRYLIKTRGQQVTLSCSPISGHRSVSWYQQTPGQGLQFLFEYFSETQRNKGNFPGRFSGRQFSNSRSEMNVSTLELGDSALYLCASSWDKTYEQYFGPGTRLTVT.

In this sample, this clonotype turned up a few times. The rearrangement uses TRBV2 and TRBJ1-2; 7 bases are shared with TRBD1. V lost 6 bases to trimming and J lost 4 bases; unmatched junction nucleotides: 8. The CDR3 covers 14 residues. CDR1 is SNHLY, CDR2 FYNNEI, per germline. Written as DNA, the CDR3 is TGTGCCAGCAGCCTAGGGGGCGTCGGCTATGGCTACACCTTC. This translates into CASSLGGVGYGYTF.

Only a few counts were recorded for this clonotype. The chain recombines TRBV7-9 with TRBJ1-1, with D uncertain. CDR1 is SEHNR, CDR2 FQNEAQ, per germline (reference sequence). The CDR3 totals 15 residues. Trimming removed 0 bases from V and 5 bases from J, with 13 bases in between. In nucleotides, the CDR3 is TGTGCCAGCAGCTTAGCGGGCACCGGCCGGACTGAAGCTTTCTTT. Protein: CASSLAGTGRTEAFF.

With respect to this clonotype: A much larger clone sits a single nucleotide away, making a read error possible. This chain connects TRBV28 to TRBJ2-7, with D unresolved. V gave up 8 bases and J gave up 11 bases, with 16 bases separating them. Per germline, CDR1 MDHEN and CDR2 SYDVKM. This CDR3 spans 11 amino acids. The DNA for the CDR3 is TGTGCCAGCCGTGTACTGGGATCAGAGTACTTC. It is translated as CASRVLGSEYF. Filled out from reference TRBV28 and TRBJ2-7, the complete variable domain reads DVKVTQSSRYLVKRTGEKVFLECVQDMDHENMFWYRQDPGLGLRLIYFSYDVKMKEKGDIPEGYSVSREKKERFSLILESASTNQTSMYLCASRVLGSEYFGPGTRLTVT.

CDR3 DNA sequence: TGTGCCAGCAGTCCACCGGGACATAACTCCTACAATGAGCAGTTCTTC. Amino acids: CASSPPGHNSYNEQFF. The chain couples TRBV28 to TRBJ2-1, with TRBD1 as a possible D gene (6 bases). The CDR3 spans 16 residues. Trimming cost V 5 bases and J 0 bases, with 14 bases left between them. Per germline, CDR1 MDHEN and CDR2 SYDVKM. The full variable domain, its missing parts supplied by reference TRBV28 and TRBJ2-1, is DVKVTQSSRYLVKRTGEKVFLECVQDMDHENMFWYRQDPGLGLRLIYFSYDVKMKEKGDIPEGYSVSREKKERFSLILESASTNQTSMYLCASSPPGHNSYNEQFFGPGTRLTVL.

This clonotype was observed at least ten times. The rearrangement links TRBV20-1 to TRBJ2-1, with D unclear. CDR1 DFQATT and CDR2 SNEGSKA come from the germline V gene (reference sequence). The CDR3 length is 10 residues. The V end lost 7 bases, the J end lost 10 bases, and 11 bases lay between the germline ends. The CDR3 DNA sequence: TGCAGTGTAGAATCCGGGGAGCAGTTCTTC. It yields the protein CSVESGEQFF.

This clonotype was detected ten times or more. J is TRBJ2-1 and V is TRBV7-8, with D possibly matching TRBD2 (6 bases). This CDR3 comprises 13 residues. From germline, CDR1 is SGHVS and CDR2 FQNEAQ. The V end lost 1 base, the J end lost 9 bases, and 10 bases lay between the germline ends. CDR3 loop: CASSLGRVGEQFF. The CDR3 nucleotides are TGTGCCAGCAGCTTAGGGAGGGTCGGTGAGCAGTTCTTC.

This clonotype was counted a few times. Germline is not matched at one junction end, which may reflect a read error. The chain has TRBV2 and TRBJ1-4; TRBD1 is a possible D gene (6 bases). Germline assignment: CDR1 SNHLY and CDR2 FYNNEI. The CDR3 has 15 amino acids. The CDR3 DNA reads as TGTGCCAGCAGGGAAGGAGGGGGGCTCGTCGAAAAACTGTTTTTT. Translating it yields CASREGGGLVEKLFF.

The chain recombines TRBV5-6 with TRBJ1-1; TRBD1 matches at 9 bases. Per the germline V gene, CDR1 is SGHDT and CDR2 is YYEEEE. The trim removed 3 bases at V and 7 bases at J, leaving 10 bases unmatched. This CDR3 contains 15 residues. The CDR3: CASSSKTRTGDEAFF. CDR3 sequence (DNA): TGTGCCAGCAGCTCAAAAACCCGGACAGGGGATGAAGCTTTCTTT.

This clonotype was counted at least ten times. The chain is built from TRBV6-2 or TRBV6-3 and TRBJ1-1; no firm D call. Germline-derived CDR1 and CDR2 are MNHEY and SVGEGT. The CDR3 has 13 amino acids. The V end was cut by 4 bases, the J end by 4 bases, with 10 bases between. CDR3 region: CASSSNLGTEAFF. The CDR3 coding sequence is TGTGCCAGCAGTTCCAACTTGGGCACTGAAGCTTTCTTT.

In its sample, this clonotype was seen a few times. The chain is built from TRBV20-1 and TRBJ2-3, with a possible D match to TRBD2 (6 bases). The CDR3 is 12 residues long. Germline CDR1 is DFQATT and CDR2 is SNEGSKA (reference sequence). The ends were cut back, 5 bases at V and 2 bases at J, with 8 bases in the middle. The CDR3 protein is CSAGLNTDTQYF. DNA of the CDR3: TGCAGTGCTGGACTAAACACAGATACGCAGTATTTT.

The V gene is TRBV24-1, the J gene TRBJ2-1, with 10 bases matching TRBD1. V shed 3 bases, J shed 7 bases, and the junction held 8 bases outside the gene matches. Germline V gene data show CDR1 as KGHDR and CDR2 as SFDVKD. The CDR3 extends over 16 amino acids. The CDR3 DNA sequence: TGTGCCACCAGTGATCTTGACAGGGGGCTTCAGAATGAGCAGTTCTTC. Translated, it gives CATSDLDRGLQNEQFF.

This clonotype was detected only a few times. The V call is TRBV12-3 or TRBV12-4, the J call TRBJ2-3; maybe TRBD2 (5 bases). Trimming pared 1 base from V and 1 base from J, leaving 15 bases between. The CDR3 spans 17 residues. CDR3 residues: CASSLGPGKGGTDTQYF. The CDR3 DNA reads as TGTGCCAGCAGTTTAGGGCCGGGGAAGGGTGGCACAGATACGCAGTATTTT.

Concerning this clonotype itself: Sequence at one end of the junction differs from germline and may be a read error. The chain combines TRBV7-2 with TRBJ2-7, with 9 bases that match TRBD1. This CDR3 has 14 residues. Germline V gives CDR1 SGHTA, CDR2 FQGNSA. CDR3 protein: CRRPGQGMGDEQYF. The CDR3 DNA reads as TGCCGAAGGCCGGGACAGGGAATGGGGGACGAGCAGTACTTC.

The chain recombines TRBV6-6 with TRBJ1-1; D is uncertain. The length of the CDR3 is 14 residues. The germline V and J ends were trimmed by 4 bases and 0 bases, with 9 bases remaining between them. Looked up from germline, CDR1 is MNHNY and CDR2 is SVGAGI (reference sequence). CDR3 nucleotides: TGTGCCAGCAGTTCGGAAGGGATGAACACTGAAGCTTTCTTT. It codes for CASSSEGMNTEAFF.

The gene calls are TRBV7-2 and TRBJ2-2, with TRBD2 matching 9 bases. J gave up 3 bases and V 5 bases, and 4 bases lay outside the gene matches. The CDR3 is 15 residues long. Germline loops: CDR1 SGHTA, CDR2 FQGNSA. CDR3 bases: TGTGCCAGCAGCAGTAGCGGGAGTGACACCGGGGAGCTGTTTTTT. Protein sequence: CASSSSGSDTGELFF.

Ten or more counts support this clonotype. CDR3 DNA sequence: TGTGCCAGCAGTTTGGTTTCAGTTCAGCCCCAGCATTTT. Translation: CASSLVSVQPQHF. The genes are TRBV28 and TRBJ1-5; D remains unclear. The germline CDR1 and CDR2 sequences are MDHEN and SYDVKM. The CDR3 consists of 13 residues. V shed 3 bases and J shed 6 bases, with 9 bases lying between them. The variable domain in full, completed from reference TRBV28 and TRBJ1-5, reads DVKVTQSSRYLVKRTGEKVFLECVQDMDHENMFWYRQDPGLGLRLIYFSYDVKMKEKGDIPEGYSVSREKKERFSLILESASTNQTSMYLCASSLVSVQPQHFGDGTRLSIL.

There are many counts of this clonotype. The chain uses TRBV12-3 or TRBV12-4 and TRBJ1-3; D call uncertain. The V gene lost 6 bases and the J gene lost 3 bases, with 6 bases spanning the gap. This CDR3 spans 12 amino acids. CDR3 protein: CASRFFGNTIYF. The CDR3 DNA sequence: TGTGCCAGCAGATTTTTTGGAAACACCATATATTTT.

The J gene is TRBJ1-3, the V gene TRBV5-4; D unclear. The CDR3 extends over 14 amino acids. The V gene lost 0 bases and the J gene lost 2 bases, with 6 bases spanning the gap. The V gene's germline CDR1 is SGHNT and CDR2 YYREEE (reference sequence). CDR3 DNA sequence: TGTGCCAGCAGCTTGGGGACCCCTGGAAACACCATATATTTT. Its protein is CASSLGTPGNTIYF.

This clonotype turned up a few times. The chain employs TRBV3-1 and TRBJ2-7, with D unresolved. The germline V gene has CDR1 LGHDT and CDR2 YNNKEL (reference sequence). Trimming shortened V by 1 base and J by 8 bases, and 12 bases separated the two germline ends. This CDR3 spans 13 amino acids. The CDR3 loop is CASSQAADLQQYF. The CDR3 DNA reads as TGTGCCAGCAGCCAAGCCGCAGATCTACAGCAGTACTTC.

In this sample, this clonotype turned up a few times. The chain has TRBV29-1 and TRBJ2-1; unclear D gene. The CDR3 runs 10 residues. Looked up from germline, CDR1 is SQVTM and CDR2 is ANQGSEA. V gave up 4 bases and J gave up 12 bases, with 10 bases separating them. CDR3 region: CSVVEIVQFF. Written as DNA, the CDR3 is TGCAGCGTTGTAGAGATTGTGCAGTTCTTC.

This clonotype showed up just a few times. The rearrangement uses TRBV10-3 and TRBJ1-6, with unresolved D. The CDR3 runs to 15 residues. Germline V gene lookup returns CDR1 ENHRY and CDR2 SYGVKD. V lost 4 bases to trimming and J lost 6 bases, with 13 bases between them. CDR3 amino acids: CAISASGEGNSPLHF. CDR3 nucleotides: TGTGCCATCAGTGCTTCCGGGGAAGGTAATTCACCCCTCCACTTT.

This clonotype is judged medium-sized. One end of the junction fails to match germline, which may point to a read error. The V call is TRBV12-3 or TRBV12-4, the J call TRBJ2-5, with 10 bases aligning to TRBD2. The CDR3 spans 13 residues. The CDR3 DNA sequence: TGTGCCAGCAGTCTAGCGGGAGTAGAGACCCAGTACTTC. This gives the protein CASSLAGVETQYF.